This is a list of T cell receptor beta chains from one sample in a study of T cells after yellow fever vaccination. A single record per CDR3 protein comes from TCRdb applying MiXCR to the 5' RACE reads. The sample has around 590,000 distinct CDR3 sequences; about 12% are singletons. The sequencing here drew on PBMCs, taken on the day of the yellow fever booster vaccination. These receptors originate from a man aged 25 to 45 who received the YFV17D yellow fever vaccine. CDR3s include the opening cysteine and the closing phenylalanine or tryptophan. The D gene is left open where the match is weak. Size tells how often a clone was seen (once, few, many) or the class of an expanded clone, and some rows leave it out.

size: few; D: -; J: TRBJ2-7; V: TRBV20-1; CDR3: CSARGRFSYEQYF; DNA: TGCAGTGCTAGAGGCAGGTTCTCCTACGAGCAGTACTTC
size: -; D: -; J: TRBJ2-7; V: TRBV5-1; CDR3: CASSSGHRTTTSYEQYF; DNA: TGCGCCAGCAGCTCCGGCCACAGGACCACGACCTCCTACGAGCAGTACTTC
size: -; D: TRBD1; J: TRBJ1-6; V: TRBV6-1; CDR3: CATRQGSYNSPLHF; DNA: TGTGCCACACGACAGGGCTCCTATAATTCACCCCTCCACTTT
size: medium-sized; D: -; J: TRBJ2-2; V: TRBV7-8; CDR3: CASSFTAGTGELFF; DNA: TGTGCCAGCAGCTTTACGGCGGGCACCGGGGAGCTGTTTTTT
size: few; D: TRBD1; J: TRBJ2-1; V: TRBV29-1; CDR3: CSARDRGFGRLDEQFF; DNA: TGCAGCGCAAGGGACAGGGGTTTTGGAAGGTTGGATGAGCAGTTCTTC
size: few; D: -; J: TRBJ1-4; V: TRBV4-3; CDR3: CASSQAGKGDEKLFF; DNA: TGCGCCAGCAGCCAAGCGGGAAAGGGGGATGAAAAACTGTTTTTT
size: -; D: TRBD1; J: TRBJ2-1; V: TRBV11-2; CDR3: CASSINRGLEEQFF; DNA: TGTGCCAGCAGTATAAACAGGGGGCTAGAAGAGCAGTTCTTC
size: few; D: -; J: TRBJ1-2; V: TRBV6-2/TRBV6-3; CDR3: CASSQKGGNIYGYTF; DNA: TGTGCCAGCAGCCAGAAGGGAGGAAATATTTATGGCTACACCTTC
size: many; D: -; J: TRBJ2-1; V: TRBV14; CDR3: CASSRDRYNEQFF; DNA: TGTGCCAGCAGCCGAGACAGATACAATGAGCAGTTCTTC
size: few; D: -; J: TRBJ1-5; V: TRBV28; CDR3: CASRLGRRDHQPQHF; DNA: TGTGCCAGCAGGCTAGGGCGAAGGGACCATCAGCCCCAGCATTTT
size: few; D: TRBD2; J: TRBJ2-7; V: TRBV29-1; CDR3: CSVGGVFSGRSSYEQYF; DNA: TGCAGCGTTGGGGGGGTTTTTAGCGGGAGAAGCTCCTACGAGCAGTACTTC
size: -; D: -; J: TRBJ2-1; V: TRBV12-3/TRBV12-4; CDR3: CASSPGIGPYNEQFF; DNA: TGTGCCAGCAGCCCCGGGATCGGGCCCTACAATGAGCAGTTCTTC
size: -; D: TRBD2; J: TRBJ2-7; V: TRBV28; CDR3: CASRNGLAGGGPYEQYF; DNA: TGTGCCAGCAGGAACGGACTAGCGGGAGGGGGTCCCTACGAGCAGTACTTC
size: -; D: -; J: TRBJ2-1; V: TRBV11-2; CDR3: CASSLGGLARTSLYNEQFF; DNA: TGTGCCAGCAGCTTAGGGGGGCTAGCGCGAACCTCTCTTTACAATGAGCAGTTCTTC
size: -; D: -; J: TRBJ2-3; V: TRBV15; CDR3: CATSRDWGSTDTQYF; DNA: TGTGCCACCAGCAGAGATTGGGGGAGCACAGATACGCAGTATTTT
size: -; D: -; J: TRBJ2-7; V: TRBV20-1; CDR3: CSARAKTFYEQYF; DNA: TGCAGTGCTAGAGCCAAGACTTTCTACGAGCAGTACTTC
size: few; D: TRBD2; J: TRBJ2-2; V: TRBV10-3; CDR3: CAISEGLAGATGELFF; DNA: TGTGCCATCAGTGAAGGACTAGCGGGAGCTACCGGGGAGCTGTTTTTT
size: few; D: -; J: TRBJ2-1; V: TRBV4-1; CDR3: CASSHSTGQSAYNEQFF; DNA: TGCGCCAGCAGCCACTCTACAGGGCAGAGCGCCTACAATGAGCAGTTCTTC
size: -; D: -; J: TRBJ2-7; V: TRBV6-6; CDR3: CASSYSLGNEQYF; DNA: TGTGCCAGCAGTTATTCTTTAGGAAACGAGCAGTACTTC
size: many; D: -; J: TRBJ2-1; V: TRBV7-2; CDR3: CASSLARQNEQFF; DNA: TGTGCCAGCAGCTTAGCCCGCCAAAATGAGCAGTTCTTC
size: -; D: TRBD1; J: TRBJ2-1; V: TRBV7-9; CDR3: CASSLIGTGGWYNEQFF; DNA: TGTGCCAGCAGCTTAATCGGGACAGGCGGTTGGTACAATGAGCAGTTCTTC
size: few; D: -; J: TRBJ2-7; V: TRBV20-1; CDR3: CSARAGGGSHAEQYF; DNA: TGCAGTGCTAGGGCAGGGGGCGGGAGCCACGCCGAGCAGTACTTC
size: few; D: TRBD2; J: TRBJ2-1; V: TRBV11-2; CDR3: CASSLGRTSGGATEQFF; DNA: TGTGCCAGCAGCTTAGGCCGGACTAGCGGAGGGGCGACGGAGCAGTTCTTC
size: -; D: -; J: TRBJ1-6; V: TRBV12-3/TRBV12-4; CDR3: CASSLGSGQGGSPLHF; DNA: TGTGCCAGCAGTTTGGGTTCGGGTCAGGGCGGATCACCCCTCCACTTT
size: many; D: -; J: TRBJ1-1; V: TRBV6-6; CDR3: CASTTGTEAFF; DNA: TGTGCCAGCACCACGGGAACTGAAGCTTTCTTT
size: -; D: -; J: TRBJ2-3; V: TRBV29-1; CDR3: CSVDSSDTADTQYF; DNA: TGCAGCGTTGATTCTAGCGACACAGCAGATACGCAGTATTTT
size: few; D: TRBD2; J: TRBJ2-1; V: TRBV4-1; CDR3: CASSQGESGTQYNEQFF; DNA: TGCGCCAGCAGCCAAGGGGAGAGCGGGACCCAATACAATGAGCAGTTCTTC
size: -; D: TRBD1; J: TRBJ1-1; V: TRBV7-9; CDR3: CASSLGQGASEAFF; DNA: TGTGCCAGCAGCCTGGGACAGGGGGCGTCTGAAGCTTTCTTT
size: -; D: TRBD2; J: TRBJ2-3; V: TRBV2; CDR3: CASDKTSGRTDTQYF; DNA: TGTGCCAGCGACAAGACTAGCGGGAGGACCGATACGCAGTATTTT
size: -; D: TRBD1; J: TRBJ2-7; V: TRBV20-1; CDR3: CSARAQQGTYEQYF; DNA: TGCAGTGCTAGGGCCCAACAGGGGACCTACGAGCAGTACTTC
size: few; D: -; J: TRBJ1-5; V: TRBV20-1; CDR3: CSARDLHGQGSNQPQHF; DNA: TGCAGTGCTAGAGATCTCCATGGGCAGGGGAGCAATCAGCCCCAGCATTTT